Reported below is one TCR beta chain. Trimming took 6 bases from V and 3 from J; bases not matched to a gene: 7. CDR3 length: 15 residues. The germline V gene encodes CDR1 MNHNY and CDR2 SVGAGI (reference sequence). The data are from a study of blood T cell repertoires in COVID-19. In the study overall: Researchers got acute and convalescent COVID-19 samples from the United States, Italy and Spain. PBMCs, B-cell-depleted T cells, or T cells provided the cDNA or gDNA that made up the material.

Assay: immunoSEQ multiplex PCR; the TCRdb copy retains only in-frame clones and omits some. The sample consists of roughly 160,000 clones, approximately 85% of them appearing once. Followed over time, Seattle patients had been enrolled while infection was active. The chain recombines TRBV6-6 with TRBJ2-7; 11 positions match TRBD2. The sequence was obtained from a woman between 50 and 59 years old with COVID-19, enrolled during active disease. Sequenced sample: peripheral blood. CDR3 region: CASRESSGGLYEQYF. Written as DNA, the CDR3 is TGTGCCAGCAGAGAGTCTAGCGGGGGGCTCTACGAGCAGTACTTC.